Listed here are 30 T cell receptor beta chains from one sample, sequenced in a study of PD-L1 blockade in urothelial cancer (dated by TCRdb to 2016 to 2017). The library came from the immunoSEQ multiplex PCR assay. Imported from immuneACCESS, the table was reduced by TCRdb to in-frame sequences with V and J called. These copies leave out some clones; in studies compared against another copy, an unresolved V gene accounts for under half, and the cause of the remainder is not known. The sample contains around 120,000 clones, about 85% of them found a single time. About 2.4% of the sample goes to the ten largest clones. The starting material was PBMCs, obtained around atezolizumab (anti-PD-L1) treatment. These receptor sequences come from a man aged 50 to 60 with urothelial cancer.

V is TRBV6-4 and J is TRBJ1-2, with 10 bases identical to TRBD1. The V segment lost 6 bases and the J segment 8 bases; nucleotides outside the gene matches: 6. CDR1 MRHNA and CDR2 SNTAGT come from the germline V gene. This CDR3 region has 13 residues. CDR3 protein: CASSAGTGVGYTF. CDR3 DNA sequence: TGTGCCAGCAGCGCCGGGACAGGGGTCGGCTACACCTTC.

The rearrangement joins TRBV30 to TRBJ2-7; D perhaps matches TRBD2 (5 bases). Trimming stripped 0 bases from V and 10 bases from J, with 10 bases between. This CDR3 contains 11 residues. Germline loops: CDR1 GTSNPN, CDR2 SVGIG (reference sequence). CDR3 loop: CAWSVLGRQYF. As DNA, the CDR3 is TGTGCCTGGAGTGTACTAGGTAGACAGTACTTC.

This clone has just one count. The chain combines TRBV30 with TRBJ1-4; possibly TRBD1 for D (6 bases). Germline V gene lookup returns CDR1 GTSNPN and CDR2 SVGIG (reference sequence). The CDR3 consists of 15 residues. Trimming removed 2 bases from V and 8 bases from J, with 18 bases in between. CDR3 region: CAWSPEQGFSEKLFF. The DNA for the CDR3 is TGTGCCTGGAGTCCAGAACAGGGATTTAGCGAAAAACTGTTTTTT.

This sequence joins TRBV30 and TRBJ2-6, with D perhaps matching TRBD2 (7 bases). Germline V gene data show CDR1 as GTSNPN and CDR2 as SVGIG (reference sequence). V gave up 7 bases and J gave up 6 bases, with 16 bases separating them. The CDR3 contains 14 residues. The chain's CDR3 is CASGGAPVANVLTF. The CDR3 DNA reads as TGTGCCTCTGGGGGGGCGCCCGTGGCCAACGTCCTGACTTTC.

V usage is TRBV18 and J usage is TRBJ2-3, with 7 nucleotides matching TRBD2. With 1 base clipped from V and 2 bases from J, the junction kept 9 bases outside the gene matches. This CDR3 spans 17 amino acids. Germline CDR1 is KGHSH and CDR2 is LQKENI. The CDR3 protein is CASSPRRESGNTDTQYF. The CDR3 region has the DNA TGTGCCAGCTCACCACGGCGGGAGAGCGGGAACACAGATACGCAGTATTTT.

The chain joins TRBV19 to TRBJ2-5; D is possibly TRBD2 (6 bases). The CDR3 runs to 15 residues. V gave up 2 bases and J gave up 2 bases, with 12 bases separating them. Germline assignment: CDR1 LNHDA and CDR2 SQIVND (reference sequence). The CDR3 coding sequence is TGTGCCAGTAGTATAATGGCTAGCGAGCAAGAGACCCAGTACTTC. Its translation: CASSIMASEQETQYF.

The genes are TRBV27 and TRBJ2-1; 13 bases match TRBD2. The V segment lost 7 bases and the J segment 5 bases; nucleotides outside the gene matches: 5. The CDR3 has 15 residues. Germline-derived CDR1 and CDR2 are MNHEY and SMNVEV (reference sequence). The DNA for the CDR3 is TGTGCCAGCACCGCGGGGACTAGCGGGGACAATGAGCAGTTCTTC. It yields the protein CASTAGTSGDNEQFF.

The rearrangement links TRBV19 to TRBJ2-1; weak D call: TRBD2 (5 bases). Germline values: CDR1 LNHDA, CDR2 SQIVND (reference sequence). Trimming removed 7 bases at V and 7 bases at J, with 23 bases between. The CDR3 has 16 amino acids. DNA of the CDR3: TGTGCCAGTAACAGCATTTTCGCGGGTCCCGAAAATGAGCAGTTCTTC. Translation gives CASNSIFAGPENEQFF.

The count of this clone is one. V usage is TRBV28 and J usage is TRBJ1-2, with D unclear. The V gene lost 6 bases and the J gene lost 3 bases, with 11 bases spanning the gap. Germline V gives CDR1 MDHEN, CDR2 SYDVKM. This CDR3 is 13 amino acids long. As DNA, the CDR3 is TGTGCCAGCAGCCCTGGGAGGGACTATGGCTACACCTTC. Protein: CASSPGRDYGYTF.

The chain has TRBV6-5 and TRBJ1-2; 7 bases line up with TRBD1. V trimming: 6 bases; J trimming: 5 bases; junction bases outside the gene matches: 6. Germline loops: CDR1 MNHEY, CDR2 SVGAGI. The length of the CDR3 is 13 residues. The CDR3: CASRLDRKYGYTF. In DNA, the CDR3 is TGTGCCAGCAGATTGGACAGGAAGTATGGCTACACCTTC.

V and J are TRBV7-2 and TRBJ2-5; weak D call: TRBD2 (5 bases). V lost 2 bases to trimming and J lost 5 bases, with 9 bases between them. The CDR3 runs to 13 residues. Germline lookup yields CDR1 SGHTA and CDR2 FQGNSA. CDR3 nucleotides: TGTGCCAGCAGCTTATCACGAGGGGAGACCCAGTACTTC. Translation: CASSLSRGETQYF.

The CDR3 coding sequence is TGTGCCATCAGAGGCGGCGGAGGGCTCGGAGAGACCCAGTACTTC. Translated, it gives CAIRGGGGLGETQYF. The chain carries TRBV10-3 and TRBJ2-5; a possible D gene is TRBD2 (6 bases). This CDR3 comprises 15 residues. The V and J ends lost 6 bases and 4 bases respectively, with 18 bases between them. CDR1 and CDR2 (germline): ENHRY, SYGVKD.

This clone has more than one count but fewer than ten. The rearrangement uses TRBV9 and TRBJ2-2; TRBD2 agrees at 9 bases. The CDR3 runs 16 residues. Germline lookup yields CDR1 SGDLS and CDR2 YYNGEE. The V and J ends lost 3 bases and 5 bases, in that order; junction bases with no gene match: 8. The CDR3 DNA reads TGTGCCAGCAGCGGTGTATTTAGCGGGAGAACCGGGGAGCTGTTTTTT. Translating gives CASSGVFSGRTGELFF.

This rearrangement joins TRBV2 to TRBJ2-7; 8 positions agree with TRBD1. The CDR3 is 14 amino acids. J was trimmed by 3 bases and V by 6 bases; bases with no gene match: 7. In germline, CDR1 is SNHLY, CDR2 FYNNEI. DNA for the CDR3: TGTGCCAGCAGAACCGGACAGGGTAACTACGAGCAGTACTTC. It yields the protein CASRTGQGNYEQYF.

The chain uses TRBV28 and TRBJ1-1; D uncertain. Trimming left V 7 bases short and J 4 bases short, with 7 bases between. The CDR3 spans 11 residues. Germline values: CDR1 MDHEN, CDR2 SYDVKM. The CDR3: CASIAFTEAFF. For the CDR3, the DNA is TGTGCCAGCATAGCGTTCACTGAAGCTTTCTTT.

This chain joins TRBV5-5 and TRBJ2-1, with 12 nucleotides matching TRBD2. The length of the CDR3 is 17 residues. With 4 bases clipped from V and 0 bases from J, the junction kept 5 bases outside the gene matches. Looked up from germline, CDR1 is SGHKS and CDR2 is YYEKEE (reference sequence). This chain's CDR3 is CASSPASGRASYNEQFF. In DNA form, the CDR3 reads TGTGCCAGCAGCCCCGCTAGCGGGAGGGCCTCCTACAATGAGCAGTTCTTC.

This clone was recorded only once. The chain joins TRBV4-1 to TRBJ2-7, with 12 bases fitting TRBD2. Germline values: CDR1 MGHRA, CDR2 YSYEKL. There are 15 residues in the CDR3. The J segment lost 7 bases and the V segment lost 2 bases, leaving 6 bases of the junction unmatched. The CDR3 loop is CASSQRLAGEGEQYF. The CDR3 DNA reads TGCGCCAGCAGCCAAAGACTAGCGGGAGAGGGAGAGCAGTACTTC.

The chain links TRBV7-8 to TRBJ2-1; TRBD1 matches 9 bases. V trimming: 5 bases; J trimming: 7 bases; junction bases outside the gene matches: 9. This CDR3 is 15 amino acids long. Germline V gene lookup returns CDR1 SGHVS and CDR2 FQNEAQ. CDR3 sequence: CASSLTGGIPNEQFF. CDR3 DNA: TGTGCCAGCAGCCTGACAGGGGGAATCCCTAATGAGCAGTTCTTC.

In this sample, this clone turned up once. The rearrangement links TRBV9 to TRBJ2-1, with TRBD2 matching over 11 bases. With V trimmed by 6 bases and J by 7 bases, 9 bases remained unmatched. The CDR3 loop spans 15 amino acids. CDR1 is SGDLS and CDR2 is YYNGEE in the germline V gene. CDR3 sequence (DNA): TGTGCCAGCAAGTCCGGGACTAGCGGAAATAATGAGCAGTTCTTC. Protein sequence: CASKSGTSGNNEQFF.

The chain recombines TRBV28 with TRBJ1-5; no clear D. CDR1 MDHEN and CDR2 SYDVKM come from the germline V gene. This CDR3 contains 15 residues. V lost 7 bases and J 4 bases, leaving 17 bases between the germline ends. DNA for the CDR3: TGTGCCAGCACGACTGCGAAGCTCCTGAATCAGCCCCAGCATTTT. Its translation is CASTTAKLLNQPQHF.

The gene calls are TRBV6-6 and TRBJ1-1, with 9 bases lining up with TRBD1. The CDR3 extends over 14 amino acids. V dropped 7 bases and J dropped 0; count of bases not matched to a gene: 3. Germline V gene data show CDR1 as MNHNY and CDR2 as SVGAGI (reference sequence). The CDR3 DNA is TGTGCCAGCAACCGGGACAGGGTGAACACTGAAGCTTTCTTT. This codes for CASNRDRVNTEAFF.

V and J are TRBV7-9 and TRBJ2-7; 12 bases line up with TRBD2. Germline loops: CDR1 SEHNR, CDR2 FQNEAQ (reference sequence). After removal of 4 bases from V and 8 bases from J, the junction contained 12 bases not matched to a gene. This CDR3 spans 16 amino acids. CDR3: CASSSEGLAGGPQQYF. The CDR3, as DNA: TGTGCCAGCAGCTCGGAAGGGCTAGCGGGAGGGCCGCAGCAGTACTTC.

V gene TRBV7-9 combines with J gene TRBJ1-6; D may be TRBD1 (5 bases). Trimming took 0 bases from V and 7 from J, leaving 13 bases between them. This CDR3 is 16 amino acids long. In germline, CDR1 is SEHNR, CDR2 FQNEAQ (reference sequence). CDR3 loop: CASSLAQGSGNSPLHF. The CDR3 region has the DNA TGTGCCAGCAGCTTAGCGCAAGGCTCAGGGAATTCACCCCTCCACTTT.

V usage is TRBV9 and J usage is TRBJ2-1; D might be TRBD2 (6 bases). This CDR3 has 14 amino acids. Germline V gene lookup returns CDR1 SGDLS and CDR2 YYNGEE. The ends were cut back, 4 bases at V and 3 bases at J, with 11 bases in the middle. CDR3 sequence: CASSILGGYNEQFF. In DNA form, the CDR3 reads TGTGCCAGCAGCATCCTCGGGGGCTACAATGAGCAGTTCTTC. The full variable domain, completed using reference TRBV9 and TRBJ2-1, is DSGVTQTPKHLITATGQRVTLRCSPRSGDLSVYWYQQSLDQGLQFLIQYYNGEERAKGNILERFSAQQFPDLHSELNLSSLELGDSALYFCASSILGGYNEQFFGPGTRLTVL.

V gene TRBV30 combines with J gene TRBJ2-3; 8 bases line up with TRBD2. Losses at the gene ends were 2 bases for V and 5 bases for J; bases not matched to a gene: 9. This CDR3 spans 15 amino acids. The germline gives CDR1 GTSNPN, CDR2 SVGIG (reference sequence). CDR3 sequence: CAWSPGLAILDTQYF. In nucleotides, the CDR3 is TGTGCCTGGAGTCCCGGACTAGCTATATTAGATACGCAGTATTTT.

This clone showed up just once. One junction end does not reproduce the germline sequence, and a read error may be involved. The rearrangement joins TRBV18 to TRBJ1-4; D perhaps matches TRBD1 (5 bases). This CDR3 is built from 14 residues. Germline loops: CDR1 KGHSH, CDR2 LQKENI. CDR3 nucleotide sequence: TGTGCCAGCTCACCTCGGCAGGGTCATGAAAAACTGCTTTTT. Translating gives CASSPRQGHEKLLF.

The gene calls are TRBV10-2 and TRBJ2-1; the match to TRBD1 covers 8 bases. J lost 4 bases, V lost 4 bases, and 6 bases had no gene match. The CDR3 length is 15 residues. In germline, CDR1 is WSHSY, CDR2 SAAADI. As DNA, the CDR3 is TGCGCCAGCAGTGTTTCAGGGGGCCGTTACAATGAGCAGTTCTTC. Translation gives CASSVSGGRYNEQFF.

The J gene is TRBJ2-1, the V gene TRBV5-4; TRBD2 aligns across 15 bases. Per germline, CDR1 SGHNT and CDR2 YYREEE (reference sequence). This CDR3 is 16 amino acids long. V gave up 4 bases and J gave up 4 bases; unmatched junction bases: 3. The chain's CDR3 is CASSRGLAGGYNEQFF. The CDR3, as DNA: TGTGCCAGCAGCAGGGGACTAGCGGGAGGTTACAATGAGCAGTTCTTC.

This chain connects TRBV5-5 to TRBJ2-7; TRBD1 matches 11 bases. CDR1 and CDR2 (germline): SGHKS, YYEKEE (reference sequence). This CDR3 spans 18 amino acids. V shed 0 bases, J shed 4 bases, and the junction held 12 bases outside the gene matches. CDR3: CASSLAGTGGPGGYEQYF. The CDR3 nucleotides are TGTGCCAGCAGCTTGGCCGGGACAGGGGGTCCAGGGGGGTACGAGCAGTACTTC.

The chain uses TRBV21-1 and TRBJ2-1; the table names TRBD1, a call not compared with the DNA. TRBV21-1 has pseudogene status. The CDR3 totals 14 residues. The CDR3 loop is CASSKYQGIHEQFF. CDR3 bases: TGTGCCAGCAGCAAATACCAGGGGATTCATGAGCAGTTCTTC.